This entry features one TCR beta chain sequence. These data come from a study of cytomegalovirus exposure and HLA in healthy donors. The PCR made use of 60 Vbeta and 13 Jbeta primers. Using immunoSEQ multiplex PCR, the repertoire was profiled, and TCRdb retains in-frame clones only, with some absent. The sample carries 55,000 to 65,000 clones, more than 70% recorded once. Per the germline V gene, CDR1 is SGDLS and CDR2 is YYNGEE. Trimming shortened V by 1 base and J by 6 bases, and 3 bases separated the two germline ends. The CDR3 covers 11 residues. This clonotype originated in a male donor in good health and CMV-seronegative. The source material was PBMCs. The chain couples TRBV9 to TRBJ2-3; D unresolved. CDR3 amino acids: CASSVLDTQYF. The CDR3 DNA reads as TGTGCCAGCAGCGTACTGGATACGCAGTATTTT.